The 7 T cell receptor beta chains listed next were all sequenced from one sample in a study of OX40 agonist ivuxolimab in advanced cancers. Produced via immunoSEQ multiplex PCR; TCRdb's table is partial and in-frame only. In the table there are almost 50,000 clones, about 80% of which are singletons. The specimen was CD4+ or CD8+ T cells sorted from blood, collected in a trial of the OX40 agonist ivuxolimab. These receptor sequences come from an adult with an advanced solid tumor such as melanoma, head and neck, liver or kidney cancer.

The chain has TRBV19 and TRBJ1-5; D not resolved. Germline V gene data show CDR1 as LNHDA and CDR2 as SQIVND (reference sequence). The CDR3 totals 14 residues. Trimming took off 8 bases at V and 4 bases at J, with 15 bases between the two ends. CDR3 coding DNA: TGTGCCAGTTACGCCGGGAAACTTAATCAGCCCCAGCATTTT. It codes for CASYAGKLNQPQHF.

The chain links TRBV6-6 to TRBJ1-5; D might be TRBD1 (6 bases). The CDR3 is 16 residues long. Germline V CDR1 and CDR2: MNHNY, SVGAGI (reference sequence). The V gene lost 2 bases and the J gene lost 4 bases, with 15 bases spanning the gap. Here the CDR3 reads CASSYRTGQWNQPQHF. In DNA, the CDR3 is TGTGCCAGCAGTTACCGGACTGGACAGTGGAATCAGCCCCAGCATTTT.

The chain links TRBV6-5 to TRBJ1-5, with D uncertain. There are 13 residues in the CDR3. V lost 5 bases, J lost 7 bases, and 12 bases lay in between. The germline V gene has CDR1 MNHEY and CDR2 SVGAGI. CDR3 in DNA: TGTGCCAGCAGTCAGTCGTTTAGGCAGCCCCAGCATTTT. Translation gives CASSQSFRQPQHF.

The CDR3 DNA is TGTGCCAGTAGCACGGGTCCAAACAATGAGCAGTTCTTC. It translates to CASSTGPNNEQFF. The chain uses TRBV19 and TRBJ2-1, with unresolved D. Trimming took 6 bases from V and 5 from J, leaving 11 bases between them. This CDR3 spans 13 amino acids. Germline V lookup: CDR1 LNHDA, CDR2 SQIVND (reference sequence).

The rearrangement links TRBV5-8 to TRBJ2-1; D may be TRBD2 (6 bases). CDR3 length: 13 amino acids. The ends were cut back, 4 bases at V and 5 bases at J, with 10 bases in the middle. Per germline, CDR1 SGHTS and CDR2 YDEGEE. The CDR3 loop is CASSRGLNNEQFF. CDR3 DNA: TGTGCCAGCAGCCGGGGACTGAACAATGAGCAGTTCTTC.

This clone was counted only a few times. The chain couples TRBV7-2 to TRBJ2-5; the D gene is possibly TRBD2 (5 bases). This CDR3 has 12 amino acids. Germline loops: CDR1 SGHTA, CDR2 FQGNSA. V was shortened by 3 bases and J by 5 bases, with 7 bases between the two germline ends. The CDR3 DNA reads TGTGCCAGCAGCTTCCCGGGGGAGACCCAGTACTTC. It translates to CASSFPGETQYF.

A single count supports this clone. The chain uses TRBV20-1 and TRBJ1-2, with D uncertain. Trimming stripped 6 bases from V and 4 bases from J, with 6 bases between. The CDR3 runs 10 residues. Germline CDR1 is DFQATT and CDR2 is SNEGSKA (reference sequence). The CDR3 is CSAQTYGYTF. For the CDR3, the DNA is TGCAGTGCCCAGACCTATGGCTACACCTTC.